The text below deals with one TCR beta chain. Its cognate antigen is unknown. This sample stems from a study of CD8+ T cells in alopecia areata. At the level of the study: Once tofacitinib had been taken for 6 to 18 months, 6 months off drug followed.

Study-wide findings and caveats: Administration of tofacitinib significantly diminished scalp clonality and expanded CD8+ clones within the top 100. Lesional scalp, notably in alopecia totalis/universalis, had clonality above that of normal scalp.

Extraction and reverse transcription of RNA yielded cDNA as the sequencing template. Some clones are missing from TCRdb's copy, which holds only in-frame ones; the method was immunoSEQ multiplex PCR. The sample records roughly 100,000 clones, around 86% being singletons. The treatment here: oral pan-JAK inhibitor, 5-10 mg twice daily. CD4+ and CD8+ T cells were sorted from PBMCs stained for CD3, CD4 and CD8. V lost 4 bases, J lost 2 bases, and 5 bases stayed unmatched. Per the germline V gene, CDR1 is SEHNR and CDR2 is FQNEAQ (reference sequence). The CDR3 covers 15 residues. This material consisted of CD8+ T cells sorted from blood, taken around week 30, from a patient treated with tofacitinib. This chain links TRBV7-9 with TRBJ2-7; 10 bases fit TRBD2. This sequence was found in a human donor with alopecia areata. CDR3 in amino acids: CASSSGTSVPYEQYF. As DNA, the CDR3 is TGTGCCAGCAGCTCCGGGACTAGCGTACCCTACGAGCAGTACTTC.